The clone carrying this T cell receptor (beta chain) was observed a few times. No antigen is known for it. The sample belongs to a study of cytomegalovirus exposure and HLA in healthy donors. Across the study: HLA-typed donors contributed around 85 million unique TCRs, which were held in an early data release. Notes on the study in general: The listing of roughly 160 TCR beta chains classed them as cytomegalovirus-associated. In a later analysis, TCR association rates varied by HLA locus: DRB1 most, HLA-C fewest.

The V and J ends lost 5 bases and 7 bases, in that order; junction bases with no gene match: 9. This CDR3 has 14 amino acids. CDR1 SGHRS and CDR2 YFSETQ come from the germline V gene. The primer mix had 60 Vbeta and 13 Jbeta primers. Study processing details: The count from a later analysis was 65 million to 90 million unique TCR beta chains, approximately 9.9 million of them shared. TCRdb keeps only in-frame clones here, not all; method: immunoSEQ multiplex PCR. The DNA gave D and trimming, while V, J and clone size come from that table. Among around 110,000 clones listed, roughly 9.9% were seen once.

The clonotype was recovered from a man younger than 45 in good health and CMV-seronegative. V and J are TRBV5-1 and TRBJ1-2; 9 positions agree with TRBD1. The sequencing input was PBMCs. In nucleotides, the CDR3 is TGCGCCAGCAGTTACGGACAGGGGCGGAGTGGCTACACCTTC. Residues: CASSYGQGRSGYTF.